What follows are 12 T cell receptor beta chains derived from one specimen sequenced in a study of Ad26.COV2.S vaccination and SARS-CoV-2 variants. Treatment here: roughly 20 received Ad26.COV2.S at low or high dose, single or two shots; several received placebo; per-sample allocation not given. Day 63 following the first vaccine or placebo injection was when the samples were taken. The table came from immunoSEQ multiplex PCR; TCRdb's copy has only in-frame clones and leaves some out. The data contain around 300,000 clones, around 89% of them singletons. The sequenced sample was peripheral blood, obtained in a trial of Ad26.COV2.S vaccine versus placebo. Receptors originate from a person between 18 and 59 years old who received the Ad26.COV2.S COVID-19 vaccine or a placebo.

This chain links TRBV9 with TRBJ2-7; TRBD1 is a possible D gene (5 bases). The CDR3 is made up of 14 amino acids. Germline lookup yields CDR1 SGDLS and CDR2 YYNGEE. The V end lost 0 bases, the J end lost 2 bases, and 9 bases lay between the germline ends. The CDR3 protein is CASSVEPGPYEQYF. The CDR3 nucleotides read TGTGCCAGCAGCGTAGAGCCAGGGCCCTACGAGCAGTACTTC.

The chain is built from TRBV4-1 and TRBJ2-7, with TRBD1 matching over 8 bases. V was pared by 4 bases and J by 3 bases, with 5 bases of the junction left unmatched. The germline V gene has CDR1 MGHRA and CDR2 YSYEKL. This CDR3 comprises 14 residues. The CDR3 DNA sequence: TGCGCCAGCAGCCCGGGACAGGCGGGCTACGAGCAGTACTTC. This gives the protein CASSPGQAGYEQYF.

The V and J genes are TRBV7-9 and TRBJ2-2; 11 bases map to TRBD1. V was pared by 3 bases and J by 2 bases, with 5 bases of the junction left unmatched. The CDR3 length is 17 residues. CDR1 and CDR2 (germline): SEHNR, FQNEAQ (reference sequence). CDR3 DNA sequence: TGTGCCAGCAGCTTTGGACAGGGGGCGCGAAACACCGGGGAGCTGTTTTTT. Translating gives CASSFGQGARNTGELFF.

The chain employs TRBV18 and TRBJ1-1; TRBD1 agrees at 9 bases. Germline CDR1 and CDR2: KGHSH and LQKENI. The CDR3 totals 18 residues. After removal of 0 bases from V and 4 bases from J, the junction contained 12 bases not matched to a gene. The chain's CDR3 is CASSPPGQGALGSTEAFF. CDR3 nucleotide sequence: TGTGCCAGCTCACCACCGGGACAGGGAGCTCTTGGAAGCACTGAAGCTTTCTTT.

The rearrangement links TRBV2 to TRBJ1-1; D is undetermined. Germline CDR1 and CDR2: SNHLY and FYNNEI. This CDR3 is 15 amino acids long. V was clipped by 5 bases and J by 2 bases, with 15 bases between them. The CDR3 bases are TGTGCCAGCAGTCGGACGGGCCCCTTAAACACTGAAGCTTTCTTT. It codes for CASSRTGPLNTEAFF.

The V call is TRBV19, the J call TRBJ2-2; tentative D call: TRBD2 (6 bases). There are 16 residues in the CDR3. Trimming took off 1 base at V and 3 bases at J, with 12 bases between the two ends. Germline loops: CDR1 LNHDA, CDR2 SQIVND (reference sequence). In DNA, the CDR3 is TGTGCCAGTAGTATAGGTTCGGGACTGTACACCGGGGAGCTGTTTTTT. Its translation is CASSIGSGLYTGELFF.

The J gene is TRBJ2-7, the V gene TRBV5-5, with a tentative D call TRBD2 (5 bases). The V and J ends lost 4 bases and 2 bases respectively, with 10 bases between them. Germline CDR1 is SGHKS and CDR2 is YYEKEE (reference sequence). CDR3 size: 13 residues. The CDR3, as DNA: TGTGCCAGCAGCAGACATAGCGCCTACGAGCAGTACTTC. This codes for CASSRHSAYEQYF.

V is TRBV14 and J is TRBJ1-2; 11 nucleotides agree with TRBD1. CDR3 size: 15 residues. Germline assignment: CDR1 SGHDN and CDR2 FVKESK. Trimming cost V 1 base and J 4 bases; bases outside gene matches: 2. Here the CDR3 reads CASSQGGQGAYGYTF. In nucleotides, the CDR3 is TGTGCCAGCAGCCAAGGTGGACAGGGGGCCTATGGCTACACCTTC.

CDR3 DNA sequence: TGTGCCATCAGACCAGGCTTTGCAACTAATGAAAAACTGTTTTTT. It specifies CAIRPGFATNEKLFF. The chain couples TRBV10-3 to TRBJ1-4; D is undetermined. Trimming cost V 6 bases and J 0 bases, with 11 bases left between them. There are 15 residues in the CDR3. The germline V gene has CDR1 ENHRY and CDR2 SYGVKD.

This sequence joins TRBV2 and TRBJ1-5; 11 bases fit TRBD1. The V and J ends lost 2 bases and 0 bases, in that order; junction bases with no gene match: 6. Germline values: CDR1 SNHLY, CDR2 FYNNEI. The CDR3 extends over 18 amino acids. The CDR3 region has the DNA TGTGCCAGCAGTGAATTTGGACAGGGGGCATATAGCAATCAGCCCCAGCATTTT. It is translated as CASSEFGQGAYSNQPQHF.

This chain joins TRBV7-8 and TRBJ1-4; 10 bases agree with TRBD1. Germline-derived CDR1 and CDR2 are SGHVS and FQNEAQ. V dropped 1 base and J dropped 0; count of bases not matched to a gene: 11. This CDR3 has 20 amino acids. CDR3 nucleotides: TGTGCCAGCAGCTTAGGGATCCGGGACAGGGGAATTCCAACTAATGAAAAACTGTTTTTT. This translates into CASSLGIRDRGIPTNEKLFF. Drawing the rest from reference TRBV7-8 and TRBJ1-4, the complete variable domain is GAGVSQSPRYKVAKRGQDVALRCDPISGHVSLFWYQQALGQGPEFLTYFQNEAQLDKSGLPSDRFFAERPEGSVSTLKIQRTQQEDSAVYLCASSLGIRDRGIPTNEKLFFGSGTQLSVL.

This clone occurred once. CDR3 protein: CASSYGAGDNSPLHF. The DNA of the CDR3 is TGTGCCAGCAGTTACGGGGCGGGGGATAATTCACCCCTCCACTTT. This rearrangement joins TRBV6-6 to TRBJ1-6, with a weak D call TRBD1 (5 bases). CDR3 size: 15 residues. Germline lookup yields CDR1 MNHNY and CDR2 SVGAGI (reference sequence). Trimming removed 2 bases from V and 5 bases from J, with 10 bases in between.